This TCR beta chain derives from a study of human T cells and chemical hapten exposure. This CDR3 is 14 amino acids long. CDR1 and CDR2 (germline): MNHEY, SVGAGI. V gave up 6 bases and J gave up 1 base; unmatched junction bases: 5. This clonotype was seen repeatedly, ten times or more. Its antigen is unknown. Study observations and caveats: TCRs above 1 in 1000 frequency did not change with DPC sensitization.

Within the library, unique molecular identifiers were attached to each individual cDNA molecule. Original handling: With a range of roughly 20,000 to 750,000, the median per sample was roughly 97,000 TCRs. MiXCR, applied by TCRdb to the 5' RACE reads, yields one record per CDR3 protein. What appears here as the V and J calls and clone size reflects TCRdb's work, not the paper's. The data hold some 78,000 distinct CDR3 sequences, with less than 9.5% observed a single time. From whole blood left unfractionated, total RNA was extracted. The V and J genes are TRBV6-5 and TRBJ1-2; 7 positions agree with TRBD1. The TCR was taken from a male donor in good health. The CDR3 loop is CASRPTGFNYGYTF. The CDR3 DNA sequence: TGTGCCAGCAGGCCGACAGGGTTTAACTATGGCTACACCTTC.